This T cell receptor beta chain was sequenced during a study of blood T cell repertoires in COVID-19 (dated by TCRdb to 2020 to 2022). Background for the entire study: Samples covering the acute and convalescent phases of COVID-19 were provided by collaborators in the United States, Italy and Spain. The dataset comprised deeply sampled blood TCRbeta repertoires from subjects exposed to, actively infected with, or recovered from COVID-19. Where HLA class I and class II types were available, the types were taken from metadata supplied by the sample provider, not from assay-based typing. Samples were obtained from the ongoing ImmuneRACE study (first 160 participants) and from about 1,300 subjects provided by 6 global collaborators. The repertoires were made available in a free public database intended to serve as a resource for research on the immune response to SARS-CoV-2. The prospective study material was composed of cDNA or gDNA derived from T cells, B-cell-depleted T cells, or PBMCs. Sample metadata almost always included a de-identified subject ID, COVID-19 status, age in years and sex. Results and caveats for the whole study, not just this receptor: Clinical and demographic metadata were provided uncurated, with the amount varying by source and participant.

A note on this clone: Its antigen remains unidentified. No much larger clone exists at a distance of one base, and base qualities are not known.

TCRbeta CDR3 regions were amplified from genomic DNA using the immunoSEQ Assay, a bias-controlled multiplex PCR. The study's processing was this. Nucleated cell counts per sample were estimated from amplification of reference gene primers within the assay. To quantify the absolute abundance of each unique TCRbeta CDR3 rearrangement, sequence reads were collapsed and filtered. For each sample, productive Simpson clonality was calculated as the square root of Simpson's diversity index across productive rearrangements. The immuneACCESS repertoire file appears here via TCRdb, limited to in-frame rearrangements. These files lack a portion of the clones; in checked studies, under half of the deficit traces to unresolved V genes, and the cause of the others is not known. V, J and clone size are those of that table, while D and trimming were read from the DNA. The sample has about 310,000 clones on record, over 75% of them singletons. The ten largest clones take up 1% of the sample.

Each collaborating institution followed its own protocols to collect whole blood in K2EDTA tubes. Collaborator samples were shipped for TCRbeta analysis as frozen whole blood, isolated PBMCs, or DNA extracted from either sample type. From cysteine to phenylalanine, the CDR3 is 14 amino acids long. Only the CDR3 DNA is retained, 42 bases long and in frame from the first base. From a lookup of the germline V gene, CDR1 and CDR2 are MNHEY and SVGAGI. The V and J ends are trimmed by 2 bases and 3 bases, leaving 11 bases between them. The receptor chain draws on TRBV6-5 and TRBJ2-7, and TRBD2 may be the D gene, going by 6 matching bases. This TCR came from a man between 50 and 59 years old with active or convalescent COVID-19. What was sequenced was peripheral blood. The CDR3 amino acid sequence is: CASSYAGPGYEQYF. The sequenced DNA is TGTGCCAGCAGTTACGCGGGGCCTGGCTACGAGCAGTACTTC.